A selection of T cell receptor beta chains follows, all from one sample in a study of cytomegalovirus exposure and HLA in healthy donors. TCRdb's copy holds only in-frame clones and misses some; the assay was immunoSEQ multiplex PCR. The sample carries more than 150,000 clones, over 80% recorded once. The material sequenced was PBMCs. These receptors were taken from a man aged 50-60 years in good health and CMV-seronegative. The CDR3 runs from the conserved cysteine through the conserved F or W. Fields, in order: D gene, V gene, clone size, J gene, CDR3 DNA, CDR3 protein. D genes are given only for firm matches. A clone size is listed for some rows: how often the clone was seen (once, few, many), or a class if it is expanded.

TRBD1	TRBV5-1	-	TRBJ2-3	TGCGCCAGCAGCCTACAGGGGACAGATACGCAGTATTTT	CASSLQGTDTQYF
-	TRBV7-9	-	TRBJ2-2	TGTGCCAGCAGCTCCCCCCCATCCGGGGAGCTGTTTTTT	CASSSPPSGELFF
-	TRBV7-7	many	TRBJ2-1	TGTGCTAGCAGTCCAGGGGACAATGAGCAGTTCTTC	CASSPGDNEQFF
TRBD2	TRBV6-6	few	TRBJ2-2	TGTGCCAGCATGTCTAGCGGGTCCACCGGGGAGCTGTTTTTT	CASMSSGSTGELFF
-	TRBV4-3	-	TRBJ2-2	TGCGCCAGCAGCCCTACACCGGGACAAACGAACACCGGGGAGCTGTTTTTT	CASSPTPGQTNTGELFF
TRBD1	TRBV28	-	TRBJ2-2	TGTGCCACGGGACAGGGAAACACCGGGGAGCTGTTTTTT	CATGQGNTGELFF
TRBD1	TRBV18	-	TRBJ1-4	TGTGCCAGCTCACGTCAGGGGGACAGGGTCAATGAAAAACTGTTTTTT	CASSRQGDRVNEKLFF
TRBD2	TRBV7-9	once	TRBJ2-1	TGTGCCAGCAGGCCTCCCGGGGGGGGCGATGAGCAGTTCTTC	CASRPPGGGDEQFF
TRBD2	TRBV4-3	-	TRBJ2-1	TGCGCCAGCAGCCAAGATCGGGAGACTAGCGCCTCCTACAATGAGCAGTTCTTC	CASSQDRETSASYNEQFF
TRBD1	TRBV5-4	-	TRBJ2-7	TGTGCCAGCAGCTTCCCGGGACAGGGTCGGTACGAGCAGTACTTC	CASSFPGQGRYEQYF
TRBD1	TRBV2	-	TRBJ1-1	TGTGCCAGCAGGAACGGGACAGGGGTAATAAACACTGAAGCTTTCTTT	CASRNGTGVINTEAFF
TRBD1	TRBV6-5	-	TRBJ1-1	TGTGCCAGCAGGGGGACAGGGACCGTCTCTGAAGCTTTCTTT	CASRGTGTVSEAFF
TRBD1	TRBV27	-	TRBJ2-5	TGTGCCAGCAGTCCGGACAGGGGGCCCCCCCAAGAGACCCAGTACTTC	CASSPDRGPPQETQYF
TRBD2	TRBV18	-	TRBJ2-7	TGTGCCAGCTCGCGCCCCGGGACTAGCCCCTACGAGCAGTACTTC	CASSRPGTSPYEQYF
TRBD2	TRBV10-3	-	TRBJ2-7	TGTGCCATCGGGGGAAGACTAGCGGAGGCCTACGAGCAGTACTTC	CAIGGRLAEAYEQYF
-	TRBV7-6	-	TRBJ1-5	TGTGCCAGCAGCTTAGTGGCAGGGGGCAATCAGCCCCAGCATTTT	CASSLVAGGNQPQHF
TRBD2	TRBV7-2	-	TRBJ2-4	TGTGCCAGCAGCTCCCGAGGGGAGCTAGCGGGGGGGCGAAAAAACATTCAGTACTTC	CASSSRGELAGGRKNIQYF
TRBD2	TRBV19	-	TRBJ2-3	TGTGCCAGTAGTATAGGGGGGACTAGCGGGGTAGATACGCAGTATTTT	CASSIGGTSGVDTQYF
-	TRBV13	-	TRBJ1-2	TGTGCCAGCACCACCCCTGCGGGGAAGGGAGGCTACACCTTC	CASTTPAGKGGYTF
TRBD1	TRBV6-5	-	TRBJ1-1	TGTGCCAGCACCCCAGTAACAGGGGATAACACTGAAGCTTTCTTT	CASTPVTGDNTEAFF
TRBD1	TRBV18	-	TRBJ1-4	TGTGCCAGCTCACCTCGACCGGGACAGATTGCAACTAATGAAAAACTGTTTTTT	CASSPRPGQIATNEKLFF
-	TRBV5-1	once	TRBJ2-3	TGCGCCAGCAGCTTGGTCGGCACAGATACGCAGTATTTT	CASSLVGTDTQYF
-	TRBV6-1	few	TRBJ1-1	TGTGCCAGCAGTGGTGGGGCCCACCTTGACACTGAAGCTTTCTTT	CASSGGAHLDTEAFF
-	TRBV19	-	TRBJ2-7	TGTGCCACTAGACGGGGAGCCTACGAGCAGTACTTC	CATRRGAYEQYF
-	TRBV19	-	TRBJ1-6	TGTGCCAGTAGTATGCATAGCTCCTATAATTCCCCCCTCCACTTT	CASSMHSSYNSPLHF
-	TRBV7-8	-	TRBJ2-7	TGTGCCAGCAGTCGGACACTTTCCTACGAGCAGTACTTC	CASSRTLSYEQYF
-	TRBV6-5	-	TRBJ2-3	TGTGCCAGCACATTCAGAAATACAGATACGCAGTATTTT	CASTFRNTDTQYF
-	TRBV13	-	TRBJ2-3	TGTGCCAGCAGCTTCGGCCGGGGGGCAAACACAGATACGCAGTATTTT	CASSFGRGANTDTQYF
-	TRBV18	-	TRBJ2-2	TGTGCCAGCTCACCATCCAGGGCTCCGAACACCGGGGAGCTGTTTTTT	CASSPSRAPNTGELFF
TRBD1	TRBV7-8	-	TRBJ2-1	TGTGCCTCCTTGCCTCAGGGGGTAAGTGAGCAGTTCTTC	CASLPQGVSEQFF
TRBD2	TRBV9	-	TRBJ2-7	TGTGCCAGCAGCCCCGGGACTAGCTTTTCCGAGCAGTACTTC	CASSPGTSFSEQYF
-	TRBV2	-	TRBJ1-1	TGTGCCAGCACAGGGGATTACGCTGAAGCTTTCTTT	CASTGDYAEAFF
-	TRBV7-3	-	TRBJ2-7	TGTGCCAGCAGCTTGGAGCGATGGGACGAGCAGTACTTC	CASSLERWDEQYF
TRBD1	TRBV9	-	TRBJ2-1	TGTGCCAGCAGTAGGGACAGGATTGCCTACAATGAGCAGTTCTTC	CASSRDRIAYNEQFF
-	TRBV7-9	few	TRBJ1-4	TGTGCCAGCAGCTTAGCCGGGTTAGGAGAAAAACTGTTTTTT	CASSLAGLGEKLFF
TRBD1	TRBV5-5	-	TRBJ2-5	TGTGCCAGCAGCTCCCGGGACAGGGGTCAGAAGACCCAGTACTTC	CASSSRDRGQKTQYF
-	TRBV20-1	-	TRBJ2-5	TGCAGTGCTCCGAGGGGGGAGACCCAGTACTTC	CSAPRGETQYF
TRBD2	TRBV7-2	-	TRBJ2-5	TGTGCCAGCAGCTTAAGGCTAGCGGGGGGGGTTTTGGAGACCCAGTACTTC	CASSLRLAGGVLETQYF
-	TRBV15	few	TRBJ2-7	TGTGCCACCAGCAGAGTCGGTATCTCCTACGAGCAGTACTTC	CATSRVGISYEQYF
TRBD2	TRBV6-6	-	TRBJ2-1	TGTGCCAGCAGTCCGACTAGCGAGGATGAGCAGTTCTTC	CASSPTSEDEQFF
TRBD2	TRBV7-2	-	TRBJ2-3	TGTGCCAGCAGCTCGGCCCGGCCCCTAGCGGGGGGGGTCCGGACGCAGTATTTT	CASSSARPLAGGVRTQYF
-	TRBV5-5	-	TRBJ2-7	TGTGCCAGCAGCTTGGGTGGGCTCCACGAGCAGTACTTC	CASSLGGLHEQYF
-	TRBV18	-	TRBJ2-7	TGTGCCAGCTCACCACAGGGGGGGTCCTACGAGCAGTACTTC	CASSPQGGSYEQYF
-	TRBV7-8	-	TRBJ2-3	TGTGCCAGCAGCTTAGTTCGCACTAGCTCCCCAGATACGCAGTATTTT	CASSLVRTSSPDTQYF
-	TRBV7-2	-	TRBJ2-3	TGTGCCAGCAGCTTAGACACAAACACAGATACGCAGTATTTT	CASSLDTNTDTQYF
TRBD1	TRBV19	-	TRBJ1-5	TGTGCCAGTAGACAGGGGCACAGCAATCAGCCCCAGCATTTT	CASRQGHSNQPQHF